The entry below describes one T cell receptor beta chain. V shed 2 bases and J shed 1 base, with 17 bases lying between them. CDR3 length equals 17 residues. In germline, CDR1 is SGHRS, CDR2 YFSETQ. The sample belongs to a study of blood T cell repertoires in COVID-19. Profiling relied on immunoSEQ multiplex PCR, and the TCRdb table lists in-frame clones only, not all of them. The top ten hold roughly 2.1% of the sample, which has around 300,000 clones, roughly nine tenths seen once. This receptor was identified in a man aged 45-65 years with acute or convalescent COVID-19. This sequence joins TRBV5-1 and TRBJ2-3, with D tentatively TRBD2 (5 bases). Sequenced input: peripheral blood. For the CDR3, the DNA is TGCGCCAGCAGCTTTAAGCCGGCGGGCTCTGGCACAGATACGCAGTATTTT. Translating it yields CASSFKPAGSGTDTQYF.